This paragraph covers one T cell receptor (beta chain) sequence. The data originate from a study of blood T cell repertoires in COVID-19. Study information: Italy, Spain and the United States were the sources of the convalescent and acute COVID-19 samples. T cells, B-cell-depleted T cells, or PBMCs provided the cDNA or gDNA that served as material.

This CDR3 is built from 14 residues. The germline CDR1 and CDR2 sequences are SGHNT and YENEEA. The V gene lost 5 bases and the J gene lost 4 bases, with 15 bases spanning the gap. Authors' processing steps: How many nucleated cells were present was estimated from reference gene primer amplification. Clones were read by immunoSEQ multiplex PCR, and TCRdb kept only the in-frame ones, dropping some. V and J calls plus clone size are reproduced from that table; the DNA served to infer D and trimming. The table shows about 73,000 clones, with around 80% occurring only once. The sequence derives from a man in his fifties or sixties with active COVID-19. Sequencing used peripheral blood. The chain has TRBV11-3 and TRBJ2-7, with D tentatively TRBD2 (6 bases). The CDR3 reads CASSPGGVRYEQYF. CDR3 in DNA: TGTGCCAGCAGCCCTGGCGGGGTGAGGTACGAGCAGTACTTC.